This T cell receptor (beta chain) stems from a study of blood T cell repertoires in COVID-19. Method: immunoSEQ multiplex PCR; TCRdb's copy keeps in-frame clones and lacks some. The sample consists of 220,000 or so clones, approximately 86% of them appearing once. With V trimmed by 2 bases and J by 4 bases, 5 bases remained unmatched. The germline V gene has CDR1 MNHEY and CDR2 SMNVEV (reference sequence). CDR3 size: 15 residues. The chain combines TRBV27 with TRBJ2-3; 8 bases match TRBD1. The clonotype originates from a woman aged 45 to 65 with COVID-19, enrolled during active disease. Sequenced: peripheral blood. The CDR3 DNA reads as TGTGCCAGCAGTTTAGAGCAGGGGGCGGCAGATACGCAGTATTTT. This translates into CASSLEQGAADTQYF.